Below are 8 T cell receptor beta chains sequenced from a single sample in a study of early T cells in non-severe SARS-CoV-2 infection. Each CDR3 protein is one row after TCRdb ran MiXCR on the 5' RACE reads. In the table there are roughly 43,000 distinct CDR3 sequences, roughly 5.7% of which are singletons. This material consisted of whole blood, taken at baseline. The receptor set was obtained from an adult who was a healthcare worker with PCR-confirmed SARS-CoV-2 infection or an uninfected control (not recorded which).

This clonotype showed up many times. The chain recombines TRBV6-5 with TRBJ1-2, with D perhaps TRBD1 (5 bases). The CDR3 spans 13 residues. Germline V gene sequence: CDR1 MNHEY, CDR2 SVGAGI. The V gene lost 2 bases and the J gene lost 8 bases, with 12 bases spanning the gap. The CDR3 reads CASSYGGDFGYTF. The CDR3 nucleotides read TGTGCCAGCAGTTACGGGGGGGATTTCGGCTACACCTTC.

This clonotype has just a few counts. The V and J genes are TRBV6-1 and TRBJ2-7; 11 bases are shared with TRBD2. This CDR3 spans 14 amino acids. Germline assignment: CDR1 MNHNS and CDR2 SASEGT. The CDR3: CAAKSTSGNYEQYF. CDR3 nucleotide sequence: TGTGCGGCAAAATCGACTAGCGGGAATTACGAGCAGTACTTC.

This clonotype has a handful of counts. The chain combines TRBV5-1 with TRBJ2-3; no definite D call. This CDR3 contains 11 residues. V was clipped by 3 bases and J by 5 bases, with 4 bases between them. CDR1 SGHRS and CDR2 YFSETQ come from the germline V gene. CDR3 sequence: CASSSEDTQYF. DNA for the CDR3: TGCGCCAGCAGCTCGGAAGATACGCAGTATTTT.

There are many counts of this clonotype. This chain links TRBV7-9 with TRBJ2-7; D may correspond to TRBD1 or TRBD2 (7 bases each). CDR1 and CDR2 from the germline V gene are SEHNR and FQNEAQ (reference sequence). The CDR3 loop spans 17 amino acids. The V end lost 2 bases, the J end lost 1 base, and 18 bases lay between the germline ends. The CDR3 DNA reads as TGTGCCAGCAGCTTACCCAGGGGGGGGAGACTTTCCTACGAGCAGTACTTC. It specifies CASSLPRGGRLSYEQYF.

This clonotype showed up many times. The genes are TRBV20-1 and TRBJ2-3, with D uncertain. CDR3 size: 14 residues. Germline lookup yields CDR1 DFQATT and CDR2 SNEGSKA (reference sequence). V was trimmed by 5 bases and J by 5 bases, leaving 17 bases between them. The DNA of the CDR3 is TGCAGTGCTCACGTGGGCGCGGATGGAGATACGCAGTATTTT. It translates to CSAHVGADGDTQYF.

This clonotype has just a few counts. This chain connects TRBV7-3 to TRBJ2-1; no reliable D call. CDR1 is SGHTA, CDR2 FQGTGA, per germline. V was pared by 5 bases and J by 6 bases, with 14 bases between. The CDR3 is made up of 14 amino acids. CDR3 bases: TGTGCCAGCAGCCCGCCTCTGGGCGTCAATGAGCAGTTCTTC. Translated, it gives CASSPPLGVNEQFF.

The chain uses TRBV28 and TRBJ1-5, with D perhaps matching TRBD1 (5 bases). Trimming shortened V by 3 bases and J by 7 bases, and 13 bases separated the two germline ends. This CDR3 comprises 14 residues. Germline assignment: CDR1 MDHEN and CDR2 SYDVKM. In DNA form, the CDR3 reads TGTGCCAGCAGTTTCGGGGCATTAAGGCAGCCCCAGCATTTT. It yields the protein CASSFGALRQPQHF.

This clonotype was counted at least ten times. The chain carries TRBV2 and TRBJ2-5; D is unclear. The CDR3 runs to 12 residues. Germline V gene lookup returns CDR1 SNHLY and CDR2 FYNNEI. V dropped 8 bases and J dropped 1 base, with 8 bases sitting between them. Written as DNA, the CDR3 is TGTGCCAGCGACCGGGCCCAAGAGACCCAGTACTTC. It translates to CASDRAQETQYF.